A selection of T cell receptor beta chains follows, all from one sample in a study of blood T cell repertoires in COVID-19. The data were produced by immunoSEQ multiplex PCR, yet TCRdb's version contains in-frame clones alone and is incomplete. Of about 210,000 clones listed, about 85% are singletons. The specimen sequenced was peripheral blood. The receptor source for this set is a woman aged 80 or over with acute or convalescent COVID-19. Each CDR3 is given with its conserved first and last residue. The order of the fields is V gene, J gene, clone size, D gene, CDR3 protein, CDR3 DNA. D genes are given only for firm matches. Only part of the rows carry a size: once, few, many, or a class if the clone is expanded.

TRBV10-3	TRBJ2-1	NA	TRBD1	CAITRQGVYNEQFF	TGTGCCATCACGAGACAGGGGGTCTACAATGAGCAGTTCTTC
TRBV7-2	TRBJ2-6	NA	NA	CASSLVTAGANVLTF	TGTGCCAGCAGCTTAGTAACTGCCGGGGCCAACGTCCTGACTTTC
TRBV3-1/TRBV3-2	TRBJ2-6	NA	NA	CASSVAGANVLTF	TGTGCCAGCAGTGTCGCTGGGGCCAACGTCCTGACTTTC
TRBV11-2	TRBJ2-1	NA	TRBD1	CASGRQGSPNEQFF	TGTGCCAGCGGACGACAGGGAAGCCCCAATGAGCAGTTCTTC
TRBV6-5	TRBJ2-3	NA	NA	CASRNPGEDTQYF	TGTGCCAGCAGGAACCCAGGGGAGGATACGCAGTATTTT
TRBV7-9	TRBJ2-3	NA	TRBD2	CASSLRGLAGGGGTDTQYF	TGTGCCAGCAGCTTAAGGGGACTAGCGGGAGGAGGGGGCACAGATACGCAGTATTTT
TRBV9	TRBJ2-6	NA	TRBD1	CASSVDRDRESWGANVLTF	TGTGCCAGCAGCGTAGACCGGGACAGGGAATCATGGGGGGCCAACGTCCTGACTTTC
TRBV29-1	TRBJ1-3	NA	NA	CSVDQGRSGNTIYF	TGCAGCGTTGATCAGGGGCGGTCTGGAAACACCATATATTTT
TRBV11-2	TRBJ2-5	few	NA	CASSSGSRAIQETQYF	TGTGCCAGCAGCTCGGGGAGTAGAGCGATCCAAGAGACCCAGTACTTC
TRBV29-1	TRBJ2-3	NA	TRBD2	CSVEASSGGAFSTDTQYF	TGCAGCGTTGAGGCCTCTAGCGGAGGTGCCTTTAGCACAGATACGCAGTATTTT
TRBV19	TRBJ1-6	NA	TRBD1	CASSLQGARNSPLHF	TGTGCCAGTAGTCTTCAGGGGGCTCGGAATTCACCCCTCCACTTT